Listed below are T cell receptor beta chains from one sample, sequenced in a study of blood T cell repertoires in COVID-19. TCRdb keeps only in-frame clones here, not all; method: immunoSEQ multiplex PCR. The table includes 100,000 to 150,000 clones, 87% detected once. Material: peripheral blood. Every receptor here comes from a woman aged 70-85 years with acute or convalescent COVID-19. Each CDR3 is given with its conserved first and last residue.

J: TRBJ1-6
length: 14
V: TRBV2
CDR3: CASSSDRYNSPLHF

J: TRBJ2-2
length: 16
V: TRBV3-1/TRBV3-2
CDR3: CASSQYWRQSTGELFF

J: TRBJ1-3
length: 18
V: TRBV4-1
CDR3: CASSQDYQGQALSNTIYF

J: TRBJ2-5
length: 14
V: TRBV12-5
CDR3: CASGLGQGRETQYF

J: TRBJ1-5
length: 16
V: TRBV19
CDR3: CASSRMTGASSQPQHF

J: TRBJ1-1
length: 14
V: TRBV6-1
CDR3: CASSERVQNTEAFF

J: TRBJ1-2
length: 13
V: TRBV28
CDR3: CATPGQGRGGYTF

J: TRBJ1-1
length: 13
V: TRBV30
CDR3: CAWTFGGRTEAFF

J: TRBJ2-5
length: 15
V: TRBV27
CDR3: CASSLGGGAGETQYF

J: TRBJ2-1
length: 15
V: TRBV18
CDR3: CASSGRAGGTNEQFF

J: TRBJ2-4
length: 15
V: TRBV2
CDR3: CASSEQAVAKNIQYF

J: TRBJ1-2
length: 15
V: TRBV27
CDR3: CASRTHRGKNYGYTF

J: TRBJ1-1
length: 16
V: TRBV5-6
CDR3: CASSLPRTGANTEAFF

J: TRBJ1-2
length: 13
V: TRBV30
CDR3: CACPPGGSYGYTF

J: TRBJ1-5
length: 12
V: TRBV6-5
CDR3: CASRDSNQPQHF

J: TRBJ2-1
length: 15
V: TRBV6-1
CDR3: CASSEEDRPYNEQFF

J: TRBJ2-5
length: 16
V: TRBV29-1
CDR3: CSVETGPTGLVKTQYF

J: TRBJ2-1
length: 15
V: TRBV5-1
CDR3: CASSSGQFSYNEQFF

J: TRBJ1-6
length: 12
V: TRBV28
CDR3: CASSLKTSPLHF

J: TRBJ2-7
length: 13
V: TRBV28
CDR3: CASSLPPSYEQYF

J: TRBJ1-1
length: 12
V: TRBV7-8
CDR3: CASSLAFGGAFF

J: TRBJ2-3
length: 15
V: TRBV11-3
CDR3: CASSFGSGGTDTQYF

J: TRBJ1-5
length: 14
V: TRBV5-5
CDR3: CASSLMTSGQPQHF

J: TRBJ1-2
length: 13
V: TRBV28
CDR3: CASSLWGAEGYTF

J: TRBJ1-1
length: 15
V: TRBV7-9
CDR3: CASSLQGGVNTEAFF

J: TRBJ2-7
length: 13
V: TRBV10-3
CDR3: CAIRLTGEYEQYF